This is a list of T cell receptor beta chains from one sample in a study of stem cell transplantation in POMP-related autoinflammatory disease. The repertoire was sequenced with immunoSEQ multiplex PCR; TCRdb's copy has only in-frame clones and lacks some. Of more than 20,000 clones detected, 75% to 85% appear once; the ten largest clones hold over 2.5%. The sequences come from CD4+ T cells from PBMCs, collected before stem cell transplantation. These receptors all come from a human donor with POMP-related autoinflammation and immune dysregulation (PRAID). Both conserved end residues are part of each CDR3. D genes are given only for firm matches. Not every row has a clone size; where given, it reads once, few, many or a size class.

J gene: TRBJ2-2
D gene: TRBD2
clone size: NA
V gene: TRBV30
CDR3 protein: CAWTGLAAWGGELFF
CDR3 DNA: TGTGCCTGGACGGGACTAGCGGCCTGGGGGGGGGAGCTGTTTTTT

J gene: TRBJ2-7
D gene: NA
clone size: NA
V gene: TRBV27
CDR3 protein: CATSGYSYEQYF
CDR3 DNA: TGTGCCACCAGTGGCTACTCCTACGAGCAGTACTTC

J gene: TRBJ1-2
D gene: TRBD1
clone size: few
V gene: TRBV10-3
CDR3 protein: CATRAQGIGYGYTF
CDR3 DNA: TGTGCCACCAGAGCACAGGGGATTGGCTATGGCTACACCTTC

J gene: TRBJ2-4
D gene: NA
clone size: NA
V gene: TRBV4-1
CDR3 protein: CASSQDRGGFKNIQYF
CDR3 DNA: TGCGCCAGCAGCCAAGATCGAGGGGGGTTCAAAAACATTCAGTACTTC

J gene: TRBJ1-6
D gene: NA
clone size: NA
V gene: TRBV29-1
CDR3 protein: CSVRTDHNSPLHF
CDR3 DNA: TGCAGCGTCAGGACGGACCATAATTCACCCCTCCACTTT

J gene: TRBJ2-3
D gene: TRBD1
clone size: NA
V gene: TRBV11-2
CDR3 protein: CASSRGQGGDTQYF
CDR3 DNA: TGTGCCAGCAGCCGGGGACAGGGGGGAGATACGCAGTATTTT

J gene: TRBJ2-1
D gene: TRBD2
clone size: NA
V gene: TRBV2
CDR3 protein: CASSQTSGGAGEQFF
CDR3 DNA: TGTGCCAGCAGTCAGACTAGCGGGGGGGCCGGTGAGCAGTTCTTC

J gene: TRBJ2-7
D gene: TRBD1
clone size: NA
V gene: TRBV27
CDR3 protein: CASSLVRGQAEQYF
CDR3 DNA: TGTGCCAGCAGTTTAGTGAGGGGACAGGCCGAGCAGTACTTC

J gene: TRBJ2-7
D gene: TRBD1
clone size: NA
V gene: TRBV27
CDR3 protein: CASSYRDRVYEQYF
CDR3 DNA: TGTGCCAGCAGTTACCGGGACAGGGTCTACGAGCAGTACTTC

J gene: TRBJ2-3
D gene: NA
clone size: NA
V gene: TRBV9
CDR3 protein: CASSVAPGITDTQYF
CDR3 DNA: TGTGCCAGCAGCGTAGCCCCGGGGATCACAGATACGCAGTATTTT

J gene: TRBJ1-2
D gene: NA
clone size: medium-sized
V gene: TRBV6-6
CDR3 protein: CASSDRNYGYTF
CDR3 DNA: TGTGCCAGCAGTGACAGGAACTATGGCTACACCTTC

J gene: TRBJ2-5
D gene: NA
clone size: once
V gene: TRBV18
CDR3 protein: CASSPTAPGSGGTQYF
CDR3 DNA: TGTGCCAGCTCACCAACCGCCCCGGGGAGCGGAGGGACCCAGTACTTC

J gene: TRBJ1-2
D gene: TRBD1
clone size: NA
V gene: TRBV10-3
CDR3 protein: CAISALSGTDNYGYTF
CDR3 DNA: TGTGCCATCAGCGCCCTATCCGGGACAGACAACTATGGCTACACCTTC

J gene: TRBJ2-4
D gene: NA
clone size: NA
V gene: TRBV7-9
CDR3 protein: CASSLMSGSLAKNIQYF
CDR3 DNA: TGTGCCAGCAGCTTAATGTCAGGGTCCCTAGCCAAAAACATTCAGTACTTC

J gene: TRBJ2-5
D gene: NA
clone size: NA
V gene: TRBV11-2
CDR3 protein: CASSLTISGPETQYF
CDR3 DNA: TGTGCCAGCAGCTTAACCATCTCGGGGCCAGAGACCCAGTACTTC

J gene: TRBJ2-7
D gene: TRBD1
clone size: NA
V gene: TRBV28
CDR3 protein: CASSDPGQGFYSYGQYF
CDR3 DNA: TGTGCCAGCAGTGATCCGGGACAGGGCTTTTACTCCTACGGGCAGTACTTC

J gene: TRBJ2-5
D gene: TRBD2
clone size: NA
V gene: TRBV15
CDR3 protein: CATSRDRGGETQYF
CDR3 DNA: TGTGCCACCAGCAGAGATCGGGGGGGAGAGACCCAGTACTTC

J gene: TRBJ1-1
D gene: NA
clone size: NA
V gene: TRBV5-4
CDR3 protein: CASSFRTGNTEAFF
CDR3 DNA: TGTGCCAGCAGCTTTCGGACCGGGAACACTGAAGCTTTCTTT

J gene: TRBJ2-2
D gene: NA
clone size: few
V gene: TRBV7-8
CDR3 protein: CASSPSPRELFF
CDR3 DNA: TGTGCCAGCAGCCCGTCCCCCAGGGAGCTGTTTTTT

J gene: TRBJ2-5
D gene: TRBD2
clone size: NA
V gene: TRBV6-5
CDR3 protein: CASSYSASGRRETQYF
CDR3 DNA: TGTGCCAGCAGTTACTCGGCTAGCGGGAGGAGAGAGACCCAGTACTTC

J gene: TRBJ2-5
D gene: NA
clone size: NA
V gene: TRBV5-8
CDR3 protein: CASSFQGRGIQETQYF
CDR3 DNA: TGTGCCAGCAGCTTTCAGGGCCGGGGGATTCAAGAGACCCAGTACTTC

J gene: TRBJ1-1
D gene: TRBD1
clone size: NA
V gene: TRBV19
CDR3 protein: CASRETGAKTEAFF
CDR3 DNA: TGTGCCAGTAGAGAGACAGGGGCCAAGACTGAAGCTTTCTTT

J gene: TRBJ2-3
D gene: NA
clone size: NA
V gene: TRBV7-2
CDR3 protein: CASSLFGGGGTDTQYF
CDR3 DNA: TGTGCCAGCAGCTTATTTGGGGGAGGCGGCACAGATACGCAGTATTTT

J gene: TRBJ2-1
D gene: TRBD2
clone size: NA
V gene: TRBV6-1
CDR3 protein: CASSEASGGRNEQFF
CDR3 DNA: TGTGCCAGCAGTGAGGCTAGCGGGGGGCGGAATGAGCAGTTCTTC

J gene: TRBJ1-2
D gene: NA
clone size: few
V gene: TRBV2
CDR3 protein: CASSFVRGEPYGYTF
CDR3 DNA: TGTGCCAGCAGTTTCGTAAGGGGGGAGCCCTATGGCTACACCTTC

J gene: TRBJ1-2
D gene: NA
clone size: NA
V gene: TRBV20-1
CDR3 protein: CSAGQGKGYTF
CDR3 DNA: TGCAGTGCCGGGCAGGGAAAGGGCTACACCTTC

J gene: TRBJ2-5
D gene: TRBD1
clone size: NA
V gene: TRBV5-1
CDR3 protein: CASSTTGGKETQYF
CDR3 DNA: TGCGCCAGCAGCACCACAGGGGGCAAAGAGACCCAGTACTTC

J gene: TRBJ2-1
D gene: TRBD2
clone size: NA
V gene: TRBV28
CDR3 protein: CASNQGTSGYNEQFF
CDR3 DNA: TGTGCCAGCAATCAAGGGACTAGCGGTTACAATGAGCAGTTCTTC

J gene: TRBJ2-7
D gene: NA
clone size: NA
V gene: TRBV2
CDR3 protein: CASSRRDQSYEQYF
CDR3 DNA: TGTGCCAGCAGCCGCCGGGATCAGTCCTACGAGCAGTACTTC

J gene: TRBJ2-5
D gene: NA
clone size: NA
V gene: TRBV5-1
CDR3 protein: CASSPQQRYQETQYF
CDR3 DNA: TGCGCCAGCAGCCCCCAGCAGAGGTACCAAGAGACCCAGTACTTC

J gene: TRBJ1-5
D gene: NA
clone size: NA
V gene: TRBV2
CDR3 protein: CASSEWGGEGEPQHF
CDR3 DNA: TGTGCCAGCAGTGAATGGGGGGGGGAAGGCGAGCCCCAGCATTTT

J gene: TRBJ2-1
D gene: TRBD2
clone size: NA
V gene: TRBV7-9
CDR3 protein: CASNDAGGAGYEQFF
CDR3 DNA: TGTGCCAGCAACGACGCCGGGGGAGCGGGGTATGAGCAGTTCTTC

J gene: TRBJ1-2
D gene: NA
clone size: NA
V gene: TRBV19
CDR3 protein: CASSIDWFGGKGDYGYTF
CDR3 DNA: TGTGCCAGTAGTATAGATTGGTTTGGAGGTAAAGGGGACTATGGCTACACCTTC

J gene: TRBJ1-1
D gene: NA
clone size: NA
V gene: TRBV7-6
CDR3 protein: CASSLAGKPFMGLNTEAFF
CDR3 DNA: TGTGCCAGCAGCTTAGCGGGAAAACCTTTCATGGGGTTGAACACTGAAGCTTTCTTT

J gene: TRBJ1-1
D gene: TRBD1
clone size: NA
V gene: TRBV25-1
CDR3 protein: CASSATDRADTEAFF
CDR3 DNA: TGTGCCAGCAGTGCGACGGACAGGGCGGACACTGAAGCTTTCTTT

J gene: TRBJ2-5
D gene: NA
clone size: NA
V gene: TRBV6-5
CDR3 protein: CASSIGPLQETQYF
CDR3 DNA: TGTGCCAGCAGTATAGGACCGCTCCAAGAGACCCAGTACTTC

J gene: TRBJ2-1
D gene: NA
clone size: NA
V gene: TRBV5-1
CDR3 protein: CASSLVAESYNEQFF
CDR3 DNA: TGCGCCAGCAGCTTGGTAGCGGAATCCTACAATGAGCAGTTCTTC

J gene: TRBJ2-3
D gene: NA
clone size: NA
V gene: TRBV20-1
CDR3 protein: CSVAGPDTQYF
CDR3 DNA: TGCAGTGTCGCAGGTCCAGATACGCAGTATTTT

J gene: TRBJ1-3
D gene: NA
clone size: NA
V gene: TRBV7-9
CDR3 protein: CASSLEAGTRNTIYF
CDR3 DNA: TGTGCCAGCAGCTTAGAGGCCGGGACGAGAAACACCATATATTTT

J gene: TRBJ2-7
D gene: TRBD1
clone size: NA
V gene: TRBV7-9
CDR3 protein: CASSTGQGQEQYF
CDR3 DNA: TGTGCCAGCAGCACAGGACAGGGCCAGGAGCAGTACTTC

J gene: TRBJ1-4
D gene: TRBD1
clone size: NA
V gene: TRBV10-3
CDR3 protein: CASGHQGAMGKLFF
CDR3 DNA: TGTGCCAGCGGCCACCAGGGGGCTATGGGAAAACTGTTTTTT

J gene: TRBJ2-3
D gene: TRBD1
clone size: NA
V gene: TRBV7-9
CDR3 protein: CASSPTGVSTDTQYF
CDR3 DNA: TGTGCCAGCAGCCCGACAGGGGTTAGCACAGATACGCAGTATTTT

J gene: TRBJ2-2
D gene: NA
clone size: NA
V gene: TRBV18
CDR3 protein: CASSPQIGQGANTGELFF
CDR3 DNA: TGTGCCAGCTCACCACAGATTGGCCAAGGAGCGAACACCGGGGAGCTGTTTTTT

J gene: TRBJ2-7
D gene: NA
clone size: NA
V gene: TRBV30
CDR3 protein: CAWSPQGIDEQYF
CDR3 DNA: TGTGCCTGGAGTCCCCAGGGTATTGACGAGCAGTACTTC

J gene: TRBJ2-7
D gene: NA
clone size: few
V gene: TRBV18
CDR3 protein: CASSPQGQYEQYF
CDR3 DNA: TGTGCCAGCTCACCACAGGGTCAGTACGAGCAGTACTTC

J gene: TRBJ2-5
D gene: NA
clone size: NA
V gene: TRBV7-9
CDR3 protein: CAAAGEGQETQYF
CDR3 DNA: TGTGCCGCAGCTGGGGAAGGGCAAGAGACCCAGTACTTC

J gene: TRBJ1-5
D gene: NA
clone size: NA
V gene: TRBV5-8
CDR3 protein: CASSLGRSNQPQHF
CDR3 DNA: TGTGCCAGCAGCTTGGGGCGTAGCAATCAGCCCCAGCATTTT

J gene: TRBJ1-1
D gene: NA
clone size: NA
V gene: TRBV9
CDR3 protein: CASSVDRNTEAFF
CDR3 DNA: TGTGCCAGCAGCGTAGACAGGAACACTGAAGCTTTCTTT

J gene: TRBJ2-4
D gene: NA
clone size: NA
V gene: TRBV16
CDR3 protein: CASSHPGDLAKNIQYF
CDR3 DNA: TGTGCCAGCAGCCATCCAGGAGACCTAGCCAAAAACATTCAGTACTTC

J gene: TRBJ2-7
D gene: TRBD2
clone size: NA
V gene: TRBV7-9
CDR3 protein: CASSWAGTSGRGGSYEQYF
CDR3 DNA: TGTGCCAGCAGCTGGGCCGGGACTAGCGGGAGAGGGGGGTCCTACGAGCAGTACTTC

J gene: TRBJ1-1
D gene: NA
clone size: few
V gene: TRBV4-1
CDR3 protein: CASSRWGEAFF
CDR3 DNA: TGCGCCAGCAGCCGGTGGGGTGAAGCTTTCTTT

J gene: TRBJ2-7
D gene: TRBD1
clone size: NA
V gene: TRBV9
CDR3 protein: CASSAGADRGAEQYF
CDR3 DNA: TGTGCCAGCAGCGCGGGCGCGGACAGGGGAGCCGAGCAGTACTTC

J gene: TRBJ1-1
D gene: NA
clone size: NA
V gene: TRBV11-2
CDR3 protein: CASSLGAEAFF
CDR3 DNA: TGTGCCAGCAGCTTAGGGGCAGAAGCTTTCTTT

J gene: TRBJ1-1
D gene: NA
clone size: NA
V gene: TRBV5-1
CDR3 protein: CASSLEVLGRNTEAFF
CDR3 DNA: TGCGCCAGCAGCTTGGAGGTCCTCGGCAGGAACACTGAAGCTTTCTTT

J gene: TRBJ2-7
D gene: NA
clone size: NA
V gene: TRBV6-5
CDR3 protein: CASSPGPTYEQYF
CDR3 DNA: TGTGCCAGCAGCCCCGGCCCAACCTACGAGCAGTACTTC

J gene: TRBJ1-5
D gene: NA
clone size: NA
V gene: TRBV30
CDR3 protein: CAWNYGRTDNSNQPQHF
CDR3 DNA: TGTGCCTGGAACTACGGGAGGACAGACAATAGCAATCAGCCCCAGCATTTT

J gene: TRBJ2-7
D gene: NA
clone size: NA
V gene: TRBV11-2
CDR3 protein: CASSPPPGHFYEQYF
CDR3 DNA: TGTGCCAGCAGCCCCCCTCCGGGACACTTCTACGAGCAGTACTTC